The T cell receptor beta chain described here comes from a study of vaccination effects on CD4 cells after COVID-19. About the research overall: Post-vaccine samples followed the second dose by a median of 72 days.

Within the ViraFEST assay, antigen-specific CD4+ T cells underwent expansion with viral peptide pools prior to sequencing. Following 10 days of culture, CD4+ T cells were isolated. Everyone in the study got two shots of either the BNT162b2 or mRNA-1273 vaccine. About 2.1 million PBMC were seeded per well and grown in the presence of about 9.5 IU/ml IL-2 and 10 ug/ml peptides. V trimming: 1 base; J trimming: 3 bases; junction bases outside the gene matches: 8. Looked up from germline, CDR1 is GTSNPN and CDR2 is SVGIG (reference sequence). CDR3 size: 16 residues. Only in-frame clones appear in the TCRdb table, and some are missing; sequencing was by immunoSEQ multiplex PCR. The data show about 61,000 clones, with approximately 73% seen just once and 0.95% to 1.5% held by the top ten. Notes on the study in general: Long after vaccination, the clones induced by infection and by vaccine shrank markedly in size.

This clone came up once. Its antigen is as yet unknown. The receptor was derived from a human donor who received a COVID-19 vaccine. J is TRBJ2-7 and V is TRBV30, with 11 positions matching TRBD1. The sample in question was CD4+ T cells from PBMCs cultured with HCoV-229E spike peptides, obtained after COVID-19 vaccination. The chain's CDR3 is CAWSEAGQGVCYEQYV. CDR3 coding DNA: TGTGCCTGGAGTGAGGCGGGACAGGGGGTCTGCTACGAGCAGTACGTC.